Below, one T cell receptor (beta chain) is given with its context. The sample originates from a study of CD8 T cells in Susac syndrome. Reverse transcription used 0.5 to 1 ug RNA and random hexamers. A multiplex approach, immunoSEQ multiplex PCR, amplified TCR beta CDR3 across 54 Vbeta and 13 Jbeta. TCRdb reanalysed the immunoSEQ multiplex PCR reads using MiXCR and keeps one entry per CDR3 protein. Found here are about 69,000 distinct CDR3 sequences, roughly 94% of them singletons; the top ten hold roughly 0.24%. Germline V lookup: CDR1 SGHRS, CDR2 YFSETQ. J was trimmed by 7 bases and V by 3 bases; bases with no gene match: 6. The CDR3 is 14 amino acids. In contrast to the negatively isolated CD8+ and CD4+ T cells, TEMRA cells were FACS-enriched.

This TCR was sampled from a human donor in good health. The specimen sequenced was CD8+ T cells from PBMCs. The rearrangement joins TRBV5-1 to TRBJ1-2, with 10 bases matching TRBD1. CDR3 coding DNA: TGCGCCAGCAGCTCGACAGGGGGCGAGTTTGGCTACACCTTC. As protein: CASSSTGGEFGYTF.